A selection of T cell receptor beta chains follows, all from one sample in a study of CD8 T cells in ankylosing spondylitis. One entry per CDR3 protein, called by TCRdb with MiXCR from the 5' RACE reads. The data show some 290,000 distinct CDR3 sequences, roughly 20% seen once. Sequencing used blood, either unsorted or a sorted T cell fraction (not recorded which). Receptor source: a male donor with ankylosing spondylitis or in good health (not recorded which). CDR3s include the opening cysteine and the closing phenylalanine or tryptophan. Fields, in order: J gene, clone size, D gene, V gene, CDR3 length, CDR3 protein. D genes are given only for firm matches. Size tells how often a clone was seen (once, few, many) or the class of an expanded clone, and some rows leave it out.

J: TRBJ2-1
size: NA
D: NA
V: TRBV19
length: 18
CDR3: CASSPGDTGGVRYNEQFF

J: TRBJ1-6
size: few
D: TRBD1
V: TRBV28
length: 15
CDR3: CASSVRQGANSPLHF

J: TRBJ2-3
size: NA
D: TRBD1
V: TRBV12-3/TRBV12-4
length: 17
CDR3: CASSFEKTGVLGDTQYF

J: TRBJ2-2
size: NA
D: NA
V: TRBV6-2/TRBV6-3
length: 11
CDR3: CASSFNGELFF

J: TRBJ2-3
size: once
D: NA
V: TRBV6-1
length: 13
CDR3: CASSRDATDTQYF

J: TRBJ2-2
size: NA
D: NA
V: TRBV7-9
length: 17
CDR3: CASSSLPGGANTGELFF

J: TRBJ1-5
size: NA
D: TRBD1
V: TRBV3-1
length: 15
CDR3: CASSPGTGNHQPQHF

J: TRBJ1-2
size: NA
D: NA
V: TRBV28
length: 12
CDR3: CASGQGYYGYTF

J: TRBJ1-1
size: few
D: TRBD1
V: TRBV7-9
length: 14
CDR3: CASSTTGGVPEAFF

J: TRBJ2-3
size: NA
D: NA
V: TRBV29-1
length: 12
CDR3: CSVEGTTDTQYF

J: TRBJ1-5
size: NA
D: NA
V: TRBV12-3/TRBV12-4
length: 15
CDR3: CASSSGQRGNQPQHF

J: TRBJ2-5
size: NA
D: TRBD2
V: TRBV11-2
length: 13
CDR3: CASSASGVETQYF

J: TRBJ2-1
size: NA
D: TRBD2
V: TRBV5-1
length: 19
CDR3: CDSSLALRTSGNPYNEQFF

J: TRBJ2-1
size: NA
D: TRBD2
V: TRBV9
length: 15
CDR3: CASSVDLSGSYEQFF

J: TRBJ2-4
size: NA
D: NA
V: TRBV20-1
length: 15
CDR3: CSARDRSLAKNIQYF

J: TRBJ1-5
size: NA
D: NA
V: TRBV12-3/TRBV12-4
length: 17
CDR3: CASSLGGGGVGNQPQHF

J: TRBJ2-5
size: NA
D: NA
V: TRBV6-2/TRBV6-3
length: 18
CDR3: CASSYSSADLLLQETQYF

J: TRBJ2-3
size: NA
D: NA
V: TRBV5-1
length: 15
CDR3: CASSLGQRPTDTQYF

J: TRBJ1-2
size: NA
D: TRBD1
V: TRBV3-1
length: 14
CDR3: CASTSGTGGYGYTF

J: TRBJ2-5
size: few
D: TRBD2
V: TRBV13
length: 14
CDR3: CASSSSGGAKTQYF

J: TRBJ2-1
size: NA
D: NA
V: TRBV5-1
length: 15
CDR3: CASSLALATYNEQFF

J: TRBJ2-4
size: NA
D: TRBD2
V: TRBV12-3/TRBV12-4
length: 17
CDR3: CASSAISGSGAYSIQYF

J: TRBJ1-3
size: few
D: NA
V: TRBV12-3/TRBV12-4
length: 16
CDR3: CASSFGVRGSGNTIYF

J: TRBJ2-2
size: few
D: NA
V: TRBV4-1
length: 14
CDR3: CASSQGLWTGELFF

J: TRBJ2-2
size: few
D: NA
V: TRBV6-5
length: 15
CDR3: CASSSQTGDRGELFF

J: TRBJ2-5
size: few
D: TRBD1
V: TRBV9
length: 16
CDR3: CASSAGQGGVQETQYF

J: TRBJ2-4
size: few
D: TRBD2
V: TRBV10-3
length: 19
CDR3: CAIRLPLAGLDLAKNIQYF

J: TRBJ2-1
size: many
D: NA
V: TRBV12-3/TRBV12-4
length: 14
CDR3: CASSPMDGNNEQFF

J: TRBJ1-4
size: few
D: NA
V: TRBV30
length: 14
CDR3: CAWSGQGSDEKLFF

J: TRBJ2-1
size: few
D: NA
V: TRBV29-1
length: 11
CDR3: CSVGTGQAQFF

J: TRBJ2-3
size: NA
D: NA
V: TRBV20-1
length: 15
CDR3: CSARDSEAITDTQYF

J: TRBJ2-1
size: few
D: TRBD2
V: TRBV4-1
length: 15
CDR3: CASSQELAGVGEQFF

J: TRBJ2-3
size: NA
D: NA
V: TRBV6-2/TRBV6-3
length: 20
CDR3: CASSIRESRTGLGSTDTQYF

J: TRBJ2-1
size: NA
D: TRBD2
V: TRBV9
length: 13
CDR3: CASGGDYYNEQFF

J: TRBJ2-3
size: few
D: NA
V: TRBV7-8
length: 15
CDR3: CASSLARPDTDTQYF

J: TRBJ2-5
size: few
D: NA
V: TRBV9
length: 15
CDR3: CASSVDSAPVETQYF

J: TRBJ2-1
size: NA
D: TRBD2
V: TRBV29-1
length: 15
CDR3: CSVGGDNSPYNEQFF

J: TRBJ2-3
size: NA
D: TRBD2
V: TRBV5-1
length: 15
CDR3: CASSLQRGGTDTQYF

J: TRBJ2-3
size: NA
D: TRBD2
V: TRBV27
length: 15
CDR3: CASRAVAGAQDTQYF

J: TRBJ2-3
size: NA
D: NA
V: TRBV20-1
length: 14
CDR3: CSATRGGGTDTQYF

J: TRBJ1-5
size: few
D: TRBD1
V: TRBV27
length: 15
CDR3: CASSSQQGNNQPQHF

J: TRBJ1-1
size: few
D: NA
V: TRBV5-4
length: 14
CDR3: CASRRTGEGTEAFF

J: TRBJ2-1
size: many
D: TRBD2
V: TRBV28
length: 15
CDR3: CASSLGPSGEMRQFF

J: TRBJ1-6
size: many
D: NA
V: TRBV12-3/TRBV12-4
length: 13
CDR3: CASKGGPRAPLHF

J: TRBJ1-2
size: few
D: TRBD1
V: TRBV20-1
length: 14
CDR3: CSASGQGVHYGYTF

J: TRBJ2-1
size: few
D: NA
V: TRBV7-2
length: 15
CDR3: CASSFVADQYNEQFF

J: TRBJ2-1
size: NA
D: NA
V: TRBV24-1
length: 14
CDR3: CATSDSRTGNEQFF

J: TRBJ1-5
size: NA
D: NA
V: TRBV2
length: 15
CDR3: CASRSETVRDQPQHF

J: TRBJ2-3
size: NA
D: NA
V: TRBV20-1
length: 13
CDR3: CSARSIGTDTQYF

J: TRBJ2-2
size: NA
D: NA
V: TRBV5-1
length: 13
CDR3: CASSFETTGELFF

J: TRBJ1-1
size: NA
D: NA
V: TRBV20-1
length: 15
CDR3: CSARDGGKGDTEAFF

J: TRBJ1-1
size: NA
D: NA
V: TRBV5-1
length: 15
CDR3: CASSLQGSSNTEAFF

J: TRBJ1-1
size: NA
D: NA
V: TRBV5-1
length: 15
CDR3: CASSFYPERITEAFF

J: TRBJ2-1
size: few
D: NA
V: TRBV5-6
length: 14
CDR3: CASSLTALGNEQFF

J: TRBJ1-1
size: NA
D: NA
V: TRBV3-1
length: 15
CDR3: CASSPWGVSNTEAFF